The rows below give T cell receptor beta chains drawn from one sample of a study of OX40 agonist ivuxolimab in advanced cancers. Repertoires were generated with immunoSEQ multiplex PCR, while TCRdb's copy carries only in-frame clones and drops some. The repertoire holds some 79,000 clones, 88% seen once, with around 4.3% in the top ten. The sample was CD4+ or CD8+ T cells sorted from blood, taken in a trial of the OX40 agonist ivuxolimab. The receptors stem from an adult with an advanced solid tumor such as melanoma, head and neck, liver or kidney cancer. Both conserved end residues are part of each CDR3. D genes are given only for firm matches. Size values are once, few and many counts, or a class for expanded clones, and some rows have none.

TRBD2 | TRBJ2-7 | NA | TRBV7-9 | TGTGCCAGCAGCCCGAATAGCGGGAGCTCCTACGAGCAGTACTTC | CASSPNSGSSYEQYF
NA | TRBJ2-1 | NA | TRBV15 | TGTGCCACCAGCAGAGATCCGGAGGACAATGAGCAGTTCTTC | CATSRDPEDNEQFF
TRBD2 | TRBJ2-3 | few | TRBV10-2 | TGCGCCAGCAACAGCGGGAGAACTTACTCTAGCACAGATACGCAGTATTTT | CASNSGRTYSSTDTQYF
NA | TRBJ2-5 | NA | TRBV7-8 | TGTGCCAGCAGCTTATACAACAGGGTCGAAGAGACCCAGTACTTC | CASSLYNRVEETQYF
TRBD1 | TRBJ2-3 | NA | TRBV11-2 | TGTGCCAGCAGCTTGACAGGGGATAGCACAGATACGCAGTATTTT | CASSLTGDSTDTQYF
TRBD2 | TRBJ2-1 | NA | TRBV5-1 | TGCGCCAGCAGCTTGTACCCGCGGGAGGCTTCCAATGAGCAGTTCTTC | CASSLYPREASNEQFF
NA | TRBJ2-7 | NA | TRBV14 | TGTGCCAGCAGCCAGGGAAACTACGAGCAGTACTTC | CASSQGNYEQYF
TRBD2 | TRBJ2-1 | NA | TRBV18 | TGTGCCAGCTCACCACCGCGAATAGCGGGAGTGAATGAGCAGTTCTTC | CASSPPRIAGVNEQFF
NA | TRBJ2-1 | few | TRBV9 | TGTGCCAGCAGCTCGACGACCAGAAATGAGCAGTTCTTC | CASSSTTRNEQFF
NA | TRBJ2-5 | NA | TRBV6-5 | TGTGCCAGCAGTTACACACCGTACCAAGAGACCCAGTACTTC | CASSYTPYQETQYF
NA | TRBJ2-3 | once | TRBV18 | TGTGCCAGCTCACCACCCAGCACAGATACGCAGTATTTT | CASSPPSTDTQYF
NA | TRBJ1-3 | NA | TRBV5-1 | TGCGCCAGCAGCTTCGACCATGGAAACACCATATATTTT | CASSFDHGNTIYF
NA | TRBJ2-3 | NA | TRBV10-3 | TGTGCCATCAGTGCGCCGGAAATCACAGATACGCAGTATTTT | CAISAPEITDTQYF
TRBD2 | TRBJ2-5 | NA | TRBV6-1 | TGTGCCAGCACCGTAAGCGGGAGTGAGACCCAGTACTTC | CASTVSGSETQYF
NA | TRBJ1-6 | NA | TRBV27 | TGTGCCAGCAGTTCAGATCGGCGCCCACAGGGCTATAATTCACCCCTCCACTTT | CASSSDRRPQGYNSPLHF
TRBD2 | TRBJ2-1 | NA | TRBV10-1 | TGCGCCAGCAAATCGGGACTAGCGGGAGGGAATTGGTTCTTC | CASKSGLAGGNWFF
TRBD2 | TRBJ2-7 | NA | TRBV7-8 | TGTGCCAGCCGGGGAGGGTTTCCCTCCTACGAGCAGTACTTC | CASRGGFPSYEQYF
NA | TRBJ1-5 | NA | TRBV6-1 | TGTGCCAGCAGGTCAGGGTATAGCAATCAGCCCCAGCATTTT | CASRSGYSNQPQHF
NA | TRBJ2-2 | NA | TRBV6-1 | TGTGCCAGCAGGGGAGGCGGGGTGAACACCGGGGAGCTGTTTTTT | CASRGGGVNTGELFF
TRBD2 | TRBJ2-1 | NA | TRBV27 | TGTGCCAGCACCTCTATCAGGACTAGCGAGTCCTACAATGAGCAGTTCTTC | CASTSIRTSESYNEQFF
NA | TRBJ2-2 | NA | TRBV6-5 | TGTGCCAGCAGTTATCGGAGGGCCAACACCGGGGAGCTGTTTTTT | CASSYRRANTGELFF
TRBD2 | TRBJ2-3 | NA | TRBV30 | TGTGCCTGGAGTGGTCTGGCTAGCGGGAGGCGTGGCACAGATACGCAGTATTTT | CAWSGLASGRRGTDTQYF
NA | TRBJ2-5 | NA | TRBV29-1 | TGCAGCGTTGAAGGGGGAGGGGGGCTCCAAGAGACCCAGTACTTC | CSVEGGGGLQETQYF
TRBD1 | TRBJ1-5 | NA | TRBV6-6 | TGTGCCAGCAGTTACACAGGGGTAGGTCAGCCCCAGCATTTT | CASSYTGVGQPQHF
TRBD2 | TRBJ2-5 | once | TRBV2 | TGTGCCAGCAACGGTCGGGCTAGCGGGACTGGGGAGACCCAGTACTTC | CASNGRASGTGETQYF
NA | TRBJ1-1 | once | TRBV7-3 | TGTGCCAGCAGCCTCGTCGTAGCAGACACTGAAGCTTTCTTT | CASSLVVADTEAFF
TRBD1 | TRBJ2-3 | NA | TRBV7-9 | TGTGCCAGCAGCACCGGACAGGGTAGCTTTACAGATACGCAGTATTTT | CASSTGQGSFTDTQYF
TRBD1 | TRBJ1-1 | NA | TRBV7-3 | TGTGCCAGCAGTTACACACAGGGGGCTGAAGCTTTCTTT | CASSYTQGAEAFF
NA | TRBJ1-5 | NA | TRBV5-1 | TGCGCCAGCAGCTTGGCGGGGGGGAGCAATCAGCCCCAGCATTTT | CASSLAGGSNQPQHF
NA | TRBJ1-6 | NA | TRBV5-1 | TGCGCCAGCAGCTTGGAGGCCGTCGATAATTCACCCCTCCACTTT | CASSLEAVDNSPLHF
NA | TRBJ1-3 | NA | TRBV4-2 | TGTGCCAGCAGCCAAGTTTCCGGAGACTCTGGAAACACCATATATTTT | CASSQVSGDSGNTIYF
TRBD1 | TRBJ2-6 | NA | TRBV27 | TGTGCCAGAAATCATCACGGGACAGTTCCCTCTGGGGCCAACGTCCTGACTTTC | CARNHHGTVPSGANVLTF
NA | TRBJ2-2 | NA | TRBV5-1 | TGCGCCAGCAGCTTGGAGGCAGACAACACCGGGGAGCTGTTTTTT | CASSLEADNTGELFF
TRBD1 | TRBJ2-7 | few | TRBV5-1 | TGCGCCAGCAGCCCGGCGACAGGGCTCTACGAGCAGTACTTC | CASSPATGLYEQYF
NA | TRBJ1-3 | NA | TRBV5-1 | TGCGCCAGCAGCTCTACCGGGACCCACCTGGACACCATATATTTT | CASSSTGTHLDTIYF
TRBD1 | TRBJ2-7 | NA | TRBV6-1 | TGTGCCAGCAAGAGTCGGACAGGGCCCTACGAGCAGTACTTC | CASKSRTGPYEQYF
NA | TRBJ2-1 | NA | TRBV9 | TGTGCCAGCAGCGCACGGGACTTATACAATGAGCAGTTCTTC | CASSARDLYNEQFF